The sequence of this T cell receptor beta chain was determined in a study of cytomegalovirus exposure and HLA in healthy donors. This clone has a single count. Deletions cut 8 bases from V and 6 bases from J, with 8 bases between. This CDR3 region has 11 residues. Germline V CDR1 and CDR2: SEHNR, FQNEAQ (reference sequence). Both 60 Vbeta primers and 13 Jbeta primers went into the PCR. Measured with immunoSEQ multiplex PCR; TCRdb has only the in-frame clones, and not every one. The sample consists of about 120,000 clones, 70% to 90% of them appearing once. V is TRBV7-9 and J is TRBJ2-1; D possibly corresponds to TRBD2 (6 bases). The sequence came from a man in his forties in good health and CMV-seronegative. Sequenced: PBMCs. CDR3 DNA sequence: TGTGCCAGCGCGGGGCGCAATGAGCAGTTCTTC. It codes for CASAGRNEQFF. The complete variable domain, with remaining parts taken from reference TRBV7-9 and TRBJ2-1, reads DTGVSQNPRHKITKRGQNVTFRCDPISEHNRLYWYRQTLGQGPEFLTYFQNEAQLEKSRLLSDRFSAERPKGSFSTLEIQRTEQGDSAMYLCASAGRNEQFFGPGTRLTVL.